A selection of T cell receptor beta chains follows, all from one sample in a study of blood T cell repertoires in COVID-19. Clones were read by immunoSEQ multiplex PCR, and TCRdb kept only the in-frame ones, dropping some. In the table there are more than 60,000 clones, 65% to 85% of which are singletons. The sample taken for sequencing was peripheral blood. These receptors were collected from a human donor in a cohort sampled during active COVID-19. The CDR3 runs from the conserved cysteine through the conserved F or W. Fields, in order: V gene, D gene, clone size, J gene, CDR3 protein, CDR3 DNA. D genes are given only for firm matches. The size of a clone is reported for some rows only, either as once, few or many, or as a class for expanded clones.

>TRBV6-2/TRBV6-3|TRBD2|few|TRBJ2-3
CASSHKAGQSTDTQYF
TGTGCCAGCAGTCACAAAGCGGGGCAAAGCACAGATACGCAGTATTTT
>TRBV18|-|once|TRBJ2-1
CASSARTKYNEQFF
TGTGCCAGCTCAGCCCGGACTAAGTACAATGAGCAGTTCTTC
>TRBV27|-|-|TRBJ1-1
CASRGSRGLSSEAFF
TGTGCCAGCAGGGGATCTAGGGGTCTATCGTCTGAAGCTTTCTTT
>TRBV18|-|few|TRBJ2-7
CASSGTGSYEQYF
TGTGCCAGCTCAGGTACAGGGTCCTACGAGCAGTACTTC
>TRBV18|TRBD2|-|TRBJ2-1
CASSPPSSASGGVYNEQFF
TGTGCCAGCTCACCACCTTCGTCGGCTAGCGGGGGGGTCTACAATGAGCAGTTCTTC
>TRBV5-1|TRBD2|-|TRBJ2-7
CASSFTLAGDAYEQYF
TGCGCCAGCAGCTTTACTCTAGCGGGGGACGCCTACGAGCAGTACTTC
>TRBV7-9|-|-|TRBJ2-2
CASSLALSAGELFF
TGTGCCAGCAGCTTAGCGCTGAGCGCCGGGGAGCTGTTTTTT
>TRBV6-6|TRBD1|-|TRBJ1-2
CASSVDRGDGYTF
TGTGCCAGCAGTGTAGACAGGGGAGATGGCTACACCTTC
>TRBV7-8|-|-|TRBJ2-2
CASSLGQNTGELFF
TGTGCCAGCAGCTTAGGACAGAACACCGGGGAGCTGTTTTTT
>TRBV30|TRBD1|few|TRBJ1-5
CAWSVRGTADQPQHF
TGTGCCTGGAGTGTACGCGGGACAGCCGATCAGCCCCAGCATTTT